This T cell receptor beta chain was sequenced during a study of blood T cell repertoires in COVID-19. Study background: From the United States, Italy and Spain came samples of acute and convalescent COVID-19.

Participant ages covered roughly 18 to 90 years across about two dozen US areas. In the authors' methods: The authors estimated nucleated cell counts from reference gene primer amplification. TCRdb's table, derived via immunoSEQ multiplex PCR, lists solely in-frame clones and lacks some. Clonal size and the V and J genes are those of that table, whereas D and trimming came from the DNA. The sample has about 180,000 clones, roughly 89% seen once. The V gene end was trimmed by 1 base and the J gene end by 2 bases; junction bases not matched to a gene: 4. The CDR3 consists of 15 residues. Germline values: CDR1 MGHRA, CDR2 YSYEKL.

The material sequenced was PBMCs or T cells enriched from blood (not recorded which). The rearrangement uses TRBV4-1 and TRBJ2-7; TRBD1 matches at 8 bases. The sequence was collected from a woman between 35 and 50 years old with acute COVID-19. The CDR3 reads CASSQVETGAYEQYF. CDR3 in DNA: TGCGCCAGCAGCCAAGTTGAGACAGGGGCCTACGAGCAGTACTTC.